This T cell receptor beta chain was captured in a study of shared clonotypes between healthy human individuals. CDR1 is SGHTA and CDR2 is FQGNSA in the germline V gene. V shed 0 bases and J 4 bases; nucleotides not matched to a gene: 6. The CDR3 consists of 16 residues. Data came from immunoSEQ multiplex PCR; TCRdb stores just in-frame clones and leaves some out. The sample consists of some 500,000 clones, 90% to 96% of them appearing once. The chain links TRBV7-2 to TRBJ2-1, with TRBD2 identical over 7 bases. The origin of this receptor is a woman aged 25 to 45 in good health. Sequencing was performed on naive CD4+ T cells sorted from blood. This sample's subset: CD45RA+ positively selected. The chain's CDR3 is CASSLAGGGSYNEQFF. CDR3 bases: TGTGCCAGCAGCTTAGCTGGGGGGGGGTCGTACAATGAGCAGTTCTTC.